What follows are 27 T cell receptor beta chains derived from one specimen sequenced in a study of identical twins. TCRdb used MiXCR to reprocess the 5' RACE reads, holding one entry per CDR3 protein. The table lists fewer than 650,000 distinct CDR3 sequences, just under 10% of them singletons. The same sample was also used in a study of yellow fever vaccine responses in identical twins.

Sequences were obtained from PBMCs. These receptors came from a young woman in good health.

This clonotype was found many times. The CDR3 DNA reads as TGCGCCAGCAGTGGGATGGGGGGAGGGCCATCATCCGGGGAGCTGTTTTTT. Its translation: CASSGMGGGPSSGELFF. The rearrangement joins TRBV4-3 to TRBJ2-2; the match to TRBD2 covers 7 bases. CDR1 is LGHNA, CDR2 YSLEER, per germline. With 6 bases clipped from V and 6 bases from J, the junction kept 16 bases outside the gene matches. The CDR3 is made up of 17 amino acids.

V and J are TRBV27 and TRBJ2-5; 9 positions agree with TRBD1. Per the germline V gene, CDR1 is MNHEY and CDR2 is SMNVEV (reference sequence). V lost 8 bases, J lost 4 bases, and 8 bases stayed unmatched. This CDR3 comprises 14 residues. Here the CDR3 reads CASGRTGASETQYF. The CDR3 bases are TGTGCCAGCGGTCGGACAGGGGCGTCAGAGACCCAGTACTTC.

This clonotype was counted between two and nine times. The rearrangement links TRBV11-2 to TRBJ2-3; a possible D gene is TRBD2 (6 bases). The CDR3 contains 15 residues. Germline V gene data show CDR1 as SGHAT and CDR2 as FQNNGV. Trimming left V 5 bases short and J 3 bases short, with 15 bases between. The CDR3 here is CASSKLASKTDTQYF. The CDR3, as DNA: TGTGCCAGCAGCAAACTAGCCTCAAAAACAGATACGCAGTATTTT. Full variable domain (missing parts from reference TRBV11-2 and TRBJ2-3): EAGVAQSPRYKIIEKRQSVAFWCNPISGHATLYWYQQILGQGPKLLIQFQNNGVVDDSQLPKDRFSAERLKGVDSTLKIQPAKLEDSAVYLCASSKLASKTDTQYFGPGTRLTVL.

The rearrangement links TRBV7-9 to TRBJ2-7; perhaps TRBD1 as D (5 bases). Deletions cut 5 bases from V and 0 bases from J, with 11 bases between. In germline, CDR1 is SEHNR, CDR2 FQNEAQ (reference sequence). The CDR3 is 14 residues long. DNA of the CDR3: TGTGCCAGCAGCCCTACAGGAAACTCCTACGAGCAGTACTTC. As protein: CASSPTGNSYEQYF.

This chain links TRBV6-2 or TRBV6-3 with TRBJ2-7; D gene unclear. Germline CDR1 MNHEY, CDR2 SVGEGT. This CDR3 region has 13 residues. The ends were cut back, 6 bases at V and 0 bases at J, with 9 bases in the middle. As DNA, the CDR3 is TGTGCCAGCAGCAGCATGTTCTCCTACGAGCAGTACTTC. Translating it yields CASSSMFSYEQYF.

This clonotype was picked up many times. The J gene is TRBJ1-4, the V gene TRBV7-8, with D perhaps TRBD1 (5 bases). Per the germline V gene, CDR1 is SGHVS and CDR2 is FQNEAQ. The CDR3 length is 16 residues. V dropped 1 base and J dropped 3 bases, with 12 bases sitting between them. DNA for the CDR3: TGTGCCAGCAGCTTAGGCTGGGGCGCGCCTAATGAAAAACTGTTTTTT. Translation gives CASSLGWGAPNEKLFF.

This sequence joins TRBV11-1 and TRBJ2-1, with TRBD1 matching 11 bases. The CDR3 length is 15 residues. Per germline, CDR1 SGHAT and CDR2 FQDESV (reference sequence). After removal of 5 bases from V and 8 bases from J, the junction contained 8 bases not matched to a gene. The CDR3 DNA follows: TGTGCCAGCAGCATAGGACAGGGGGCGCAGCATGAGCAGTTCTTC. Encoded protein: CASSIGQGAQHEQFF.

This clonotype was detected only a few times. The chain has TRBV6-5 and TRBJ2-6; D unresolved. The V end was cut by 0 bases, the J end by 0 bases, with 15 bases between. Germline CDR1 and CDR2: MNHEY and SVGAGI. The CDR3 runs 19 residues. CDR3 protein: CASSYSMGMGSSGANVLTF. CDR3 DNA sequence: TGTGCCAGCAGTTACTCGATGGGTATGGGGTCCTCTGGGGCCAACGTCCTGACTTTC.

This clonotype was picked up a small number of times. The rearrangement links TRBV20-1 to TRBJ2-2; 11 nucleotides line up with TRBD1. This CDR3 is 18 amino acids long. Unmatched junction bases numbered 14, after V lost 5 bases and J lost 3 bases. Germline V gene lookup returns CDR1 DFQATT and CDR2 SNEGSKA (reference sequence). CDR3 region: CSALTRTGGKRDTGELFF. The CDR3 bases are TGCAGTGCTCTAACTAGGACAGGGGGCAAGCGGGACACCGGGGAGCTGTTTTTT.

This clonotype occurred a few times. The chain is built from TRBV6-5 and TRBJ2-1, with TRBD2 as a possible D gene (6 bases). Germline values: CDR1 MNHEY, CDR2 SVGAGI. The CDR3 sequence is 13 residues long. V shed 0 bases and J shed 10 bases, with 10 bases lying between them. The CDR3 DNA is TGTGCCAGCAGTTACTCGCTAGCGAAGGAGCAGTTCTTC. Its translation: CASSYSLAKEQFF.

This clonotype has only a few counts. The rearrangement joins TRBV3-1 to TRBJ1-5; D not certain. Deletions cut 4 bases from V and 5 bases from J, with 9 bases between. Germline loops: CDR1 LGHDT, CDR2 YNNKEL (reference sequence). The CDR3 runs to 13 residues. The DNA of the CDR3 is TGTGCCAGCAGCCCGAGGGTTTATCAGCCCCAGCATTTT. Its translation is CASSPRVYQPQHF.

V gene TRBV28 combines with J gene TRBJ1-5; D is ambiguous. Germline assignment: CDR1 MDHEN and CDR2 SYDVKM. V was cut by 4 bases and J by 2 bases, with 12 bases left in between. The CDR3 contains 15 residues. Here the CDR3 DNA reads TGTGCCAGCAGTTCCACTTCTAGGGGCAATCAGCCCCAGCATTTT. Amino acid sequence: CASSSTSRGNQPQHF.

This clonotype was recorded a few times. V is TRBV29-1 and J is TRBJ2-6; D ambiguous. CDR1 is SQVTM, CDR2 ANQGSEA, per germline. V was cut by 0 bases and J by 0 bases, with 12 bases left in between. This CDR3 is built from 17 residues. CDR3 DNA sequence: TGCAGCGTTGAAGATAGGGCAGAGAGCTCTGGGGCCAACGTCCTGACTTTC. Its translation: CSVEDRAESSGANVLTF.

The CDR3: CASRTSGLNSSYEQYF. The CDR3 DNA reads TGTGCCAGCAGGACTTCGGGACTAAATTCCTCCTACGAGCAGTACTTC. V usage is TRBV12-3 or TRBV12-4 and J usage is TRBJ2-7, with 7 bases that match TRBD2. CDR3 size: 16 residues. V was pared by 6 bases and J by 0 bases, with 11 bases of the junction left unmatched.

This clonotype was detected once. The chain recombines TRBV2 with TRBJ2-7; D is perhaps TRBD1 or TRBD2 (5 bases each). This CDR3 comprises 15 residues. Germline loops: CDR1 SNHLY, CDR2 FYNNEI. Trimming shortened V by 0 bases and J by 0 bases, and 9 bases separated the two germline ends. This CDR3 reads CASSEARGVSYEQYF. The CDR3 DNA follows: TGTGCCAGCAGTGAAGCGAGGGGCGTCTCCTACGAGCAGTACTTC.

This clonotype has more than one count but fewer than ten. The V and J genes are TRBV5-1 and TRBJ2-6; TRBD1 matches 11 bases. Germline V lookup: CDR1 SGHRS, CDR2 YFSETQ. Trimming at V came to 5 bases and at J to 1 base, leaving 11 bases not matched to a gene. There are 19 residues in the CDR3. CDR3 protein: CASSRTGGVLPSGANVLTF. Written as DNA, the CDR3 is TGCGCCAGCAGTCGGACAGGGGGCGTTCTCCCATCTGGGGCCAACGTCCTGACTTTC.

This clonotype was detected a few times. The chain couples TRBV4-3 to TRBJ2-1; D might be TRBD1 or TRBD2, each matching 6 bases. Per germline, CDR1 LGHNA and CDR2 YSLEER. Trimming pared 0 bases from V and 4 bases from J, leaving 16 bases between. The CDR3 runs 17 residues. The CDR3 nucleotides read TGCGCCAGCAGCCAAGATTTGTGGGGGGCGGGATACAATGAGCAGTTCTTC. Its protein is CASSQDLWGAGYNEQFF.

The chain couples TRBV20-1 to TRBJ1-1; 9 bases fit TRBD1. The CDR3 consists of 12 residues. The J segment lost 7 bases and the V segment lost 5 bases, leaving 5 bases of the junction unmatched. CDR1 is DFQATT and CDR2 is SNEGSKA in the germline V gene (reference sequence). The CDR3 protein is CSAEQGALEAFF. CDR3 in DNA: TGCAGTGCTGAACAGGGGGCTCTTGAAGCTTTCTTT.

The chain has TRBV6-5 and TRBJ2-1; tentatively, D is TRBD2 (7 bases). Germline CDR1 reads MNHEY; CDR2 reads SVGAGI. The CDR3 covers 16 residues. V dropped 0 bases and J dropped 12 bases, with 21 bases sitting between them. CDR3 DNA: TGTGCCAGCAGTTACTCTCCGGGGGGACCAAAGGGGGGGCAGTTCTTC. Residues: CASSYSPGGPKGGQFF.

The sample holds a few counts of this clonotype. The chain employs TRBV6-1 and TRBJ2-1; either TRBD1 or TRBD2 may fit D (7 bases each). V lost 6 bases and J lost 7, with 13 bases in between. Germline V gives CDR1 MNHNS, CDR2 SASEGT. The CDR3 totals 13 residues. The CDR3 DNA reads TGTGCCAGCAGACCAGGGGGGGGGAATGAGCAGTTCTTC. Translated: CASRPGGGNEQFF.

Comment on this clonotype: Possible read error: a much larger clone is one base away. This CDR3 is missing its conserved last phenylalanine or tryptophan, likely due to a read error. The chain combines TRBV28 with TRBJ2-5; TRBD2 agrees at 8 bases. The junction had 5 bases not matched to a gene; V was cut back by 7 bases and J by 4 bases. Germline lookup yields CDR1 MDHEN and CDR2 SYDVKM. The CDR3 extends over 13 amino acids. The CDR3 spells CASNAGGLETQYS. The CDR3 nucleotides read TGTGCCAGCAACGCGGGAGGACTAGAGACCCAGTACTCC.

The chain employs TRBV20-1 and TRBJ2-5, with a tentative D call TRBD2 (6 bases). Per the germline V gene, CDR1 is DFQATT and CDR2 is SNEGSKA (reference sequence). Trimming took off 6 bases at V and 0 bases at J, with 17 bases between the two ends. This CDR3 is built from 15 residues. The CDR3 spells CSAKDGTPYQETQYF. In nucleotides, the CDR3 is TGCAGTGCCAAGGACGGGACTCCTTACCAAGAGACCCAGTACTTC.

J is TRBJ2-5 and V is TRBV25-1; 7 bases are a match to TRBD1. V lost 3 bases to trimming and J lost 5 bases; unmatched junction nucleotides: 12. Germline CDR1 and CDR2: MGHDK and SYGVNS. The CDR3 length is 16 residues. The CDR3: CASSDWRTGQMETQYF. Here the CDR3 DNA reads TGTGCCAGCAGTGATTGGCGGACAGGCCAGATGGAGACCCAGTACTTC.

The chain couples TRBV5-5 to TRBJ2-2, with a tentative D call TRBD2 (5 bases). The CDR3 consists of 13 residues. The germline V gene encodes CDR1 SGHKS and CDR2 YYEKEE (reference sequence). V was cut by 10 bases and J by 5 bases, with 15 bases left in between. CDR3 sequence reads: CACGFWGTGELFF. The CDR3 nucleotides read TGTGCCTGCGGGTTTTGGGGAACCGGGGAGCTGTTTTTT.

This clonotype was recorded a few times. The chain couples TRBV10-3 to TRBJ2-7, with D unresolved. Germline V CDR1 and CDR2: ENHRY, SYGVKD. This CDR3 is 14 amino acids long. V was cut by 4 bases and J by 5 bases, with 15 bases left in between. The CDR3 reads CAISALGPLDEQYF. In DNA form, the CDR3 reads TGTGCCATCAGTGCTTTAGGACCCCTAGACGAGCAGTACTTC.

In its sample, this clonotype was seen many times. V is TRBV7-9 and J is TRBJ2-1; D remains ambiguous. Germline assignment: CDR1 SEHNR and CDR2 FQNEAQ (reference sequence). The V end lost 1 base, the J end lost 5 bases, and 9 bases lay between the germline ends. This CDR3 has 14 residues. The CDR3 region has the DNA TGTGCCAGCAGCTTAGATTTCTCGGACAATGAGCAGTTCTTC. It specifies CASSLDFSDNEQFF.

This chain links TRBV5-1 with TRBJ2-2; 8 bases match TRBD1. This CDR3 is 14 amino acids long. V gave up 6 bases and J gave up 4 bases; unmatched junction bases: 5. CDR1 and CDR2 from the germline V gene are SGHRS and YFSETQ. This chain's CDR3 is CASTRTGSTGELFF. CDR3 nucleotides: TGCGCCAGCACCCGGACAGGGAGCACCGGGGAGCTGTTTTTT.